The source of this T cell receptor (beta chain) is a study of T cell responses to AZD1222 COVID-19 vaccine. Study-wide background: Second-dose recipients at about 4 or about 12 weeks were treated as one pooled group.

Study-wide findings and caveats: Females made up more of the donors, who were largely white British, and clonal diversity may have come out too low. Spike-spanning, vaccine-associated CD4 TCRs were dominant at 160-218 and 743-854.

This table comes from immunoSEQ multiplex PCR, and its TCRdb copy is limited to in-frame clones, with some not included. The repertoire includes about 110,000 clones, roughly nine tenths of them detected once, and over 3.5% sits in the top ten. Trimming stripped 6 bases from V and 0 bases from J, with 12 bases between. This CDR3 has 15 amino acids. Germline CDR1 is MNHEY and CDR2 is SVGAGI. As to this clone: No antigen is known for it.

The sample in question was peripheral blood, obtained on day 0 of AZD1222 vaccination. This TCR was recovered from an adult in good health. V gene TRBV6-5 combines with J gene TRBJ1-5, with no clear D. For the CDR3, the DNA is TGTGCCAGCAGCCGTCTAATGAATAGCAATCAGCCCCAGCATTTT. It encodes CASSRLMNSNQPQHF.